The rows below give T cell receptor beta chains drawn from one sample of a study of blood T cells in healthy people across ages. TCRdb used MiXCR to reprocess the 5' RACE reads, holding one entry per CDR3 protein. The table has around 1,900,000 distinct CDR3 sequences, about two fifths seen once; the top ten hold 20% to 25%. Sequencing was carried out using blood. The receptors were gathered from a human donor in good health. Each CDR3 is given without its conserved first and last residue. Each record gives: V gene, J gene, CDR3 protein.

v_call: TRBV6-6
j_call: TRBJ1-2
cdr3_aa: ASSYSKGLSNYGYT

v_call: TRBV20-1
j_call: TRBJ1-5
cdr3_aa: SASSRNQPQH

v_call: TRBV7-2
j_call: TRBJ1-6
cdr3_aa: ASSLGASHNSPLH

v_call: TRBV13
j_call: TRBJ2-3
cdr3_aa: ASSLRSRTGADTQY

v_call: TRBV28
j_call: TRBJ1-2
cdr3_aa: ASSLSSGIPGGFYGYT

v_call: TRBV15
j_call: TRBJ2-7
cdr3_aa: ATSFGAGGYEQY

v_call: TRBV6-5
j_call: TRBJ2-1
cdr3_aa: ASSYGMDGEQF

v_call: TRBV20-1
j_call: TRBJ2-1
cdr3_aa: SARGTSGALTSSYNEQF

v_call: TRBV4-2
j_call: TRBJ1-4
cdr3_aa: ASSFTAGGGNEKLF

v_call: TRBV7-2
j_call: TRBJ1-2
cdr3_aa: ASSATGTGDCYGCT

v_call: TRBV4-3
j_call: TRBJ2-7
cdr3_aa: ASSQEPSGGLYEQY

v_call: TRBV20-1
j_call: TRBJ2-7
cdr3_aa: SAHSSKQY

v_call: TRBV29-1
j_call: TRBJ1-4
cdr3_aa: SVGEPATSEKLF

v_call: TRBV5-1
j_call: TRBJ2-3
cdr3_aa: ASSSGQGSTDTQY

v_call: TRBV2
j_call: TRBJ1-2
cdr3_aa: ASSVSLPGDGYT

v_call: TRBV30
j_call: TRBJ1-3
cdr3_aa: AWGILSGNTIY

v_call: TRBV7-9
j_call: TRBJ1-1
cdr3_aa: ASSLDGVGGAF

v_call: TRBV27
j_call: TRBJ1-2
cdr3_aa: ASSFRRGLGGYT

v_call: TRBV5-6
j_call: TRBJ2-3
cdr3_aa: ASSLDAGRPAQY

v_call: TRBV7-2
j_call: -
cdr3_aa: ASSFGTLSRSQETQF

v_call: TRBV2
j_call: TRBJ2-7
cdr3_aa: ASTARQGNYYEQY

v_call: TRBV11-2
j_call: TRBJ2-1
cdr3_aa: ASSLRPRGDRFDEQF

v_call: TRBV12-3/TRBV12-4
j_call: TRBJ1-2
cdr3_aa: ASSRTGGYGDT

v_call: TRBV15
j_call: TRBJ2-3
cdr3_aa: ATSRGDSTDTQY

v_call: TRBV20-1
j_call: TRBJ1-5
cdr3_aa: SARAAGQGANQPQH

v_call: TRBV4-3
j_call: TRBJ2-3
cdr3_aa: ASSLGASTQY

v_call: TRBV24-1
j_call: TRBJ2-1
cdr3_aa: ATSDSKTDRANYNEQF

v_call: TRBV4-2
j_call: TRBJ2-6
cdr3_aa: ASSQDLGTSWGANVLT

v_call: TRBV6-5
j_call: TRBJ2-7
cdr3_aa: ASRPISIYEQY

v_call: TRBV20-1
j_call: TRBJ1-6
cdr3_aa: SAERGPLNSPLH

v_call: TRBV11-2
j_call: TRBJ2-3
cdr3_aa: ASSSSGVKDTQY

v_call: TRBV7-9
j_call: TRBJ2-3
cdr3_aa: ASSYPGSDTQY

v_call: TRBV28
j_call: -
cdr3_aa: ASSSRQDWYEQY

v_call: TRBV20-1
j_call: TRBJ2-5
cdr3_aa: SARDWTSGGALQETQY

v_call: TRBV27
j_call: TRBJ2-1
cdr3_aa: ASSSDRRGEQF

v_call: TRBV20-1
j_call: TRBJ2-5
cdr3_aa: SARVWGGLHQETQY

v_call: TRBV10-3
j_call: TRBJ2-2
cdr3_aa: ATRDLNTGELF

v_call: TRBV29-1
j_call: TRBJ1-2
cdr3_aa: SVEEVRGVLYGYT

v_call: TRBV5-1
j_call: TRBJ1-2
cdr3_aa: ASSLNGGPPDYGYT

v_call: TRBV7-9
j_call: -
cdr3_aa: AILKTGGGYEQY

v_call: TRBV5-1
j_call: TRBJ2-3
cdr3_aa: ASSLARGTTDMQY

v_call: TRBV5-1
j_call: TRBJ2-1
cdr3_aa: ASSRRGTASPYNEQF

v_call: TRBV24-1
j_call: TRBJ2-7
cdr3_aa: ATSGGTIGYEQY

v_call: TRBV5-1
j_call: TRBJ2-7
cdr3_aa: ASSLGQVGYEQY

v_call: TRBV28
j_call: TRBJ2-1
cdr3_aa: ASSFGNNEQF

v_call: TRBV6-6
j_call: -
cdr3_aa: ASSPTRSIEQY

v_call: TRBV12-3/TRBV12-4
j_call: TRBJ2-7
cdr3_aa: ASSFQGTTIYEQY

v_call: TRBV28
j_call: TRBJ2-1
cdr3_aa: ASSSWGGSYNGQF

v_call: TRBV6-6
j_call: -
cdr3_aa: ASSYGAQAYEQY

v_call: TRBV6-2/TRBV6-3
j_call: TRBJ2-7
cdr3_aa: ASIWNPGTSYEQY